This T cell receptor (beta chain) was sequenced during a study of beta chain features in type 1 diabetes. Study-wide findings and caveats: There was a moderate but significant shortening of TCRB CDR3s in all four CD4+ subsets of Type 1 diabetes patients. Here, the possible influence of HLA type (on TCRB rearrangement) remained unresolved.

Sorted populations all had greater than 98% purity. Every isolated RNA sample was fully reverse transcribed, so sequencing captured expressed TCRB transcripts. Produced via immunoSEQ multiplex PCR; TCRdb's table is partial and in-frame only. The sample records approximately 330,000 clones, 9.5% to 11% being singletons. As to this clone: What it recognizes is unknown.

CDR1 MNHEY and CDR2 SMNVEV come from the germline V gene (reference sequence). The CDR3 covers 14 residues. The J segment lost 7 bases and the V segment lost 4 bases, leaving 7 bases of the junction unmatched. Sequencing was done on a sample of naive CD4+ T cells from blood. The clonotype originates from a woman in her twenties or thirties in good health. The V gene is TRBV27, the J gene TRBJ1-5, with TRBD1 matching over 7 bases. The CDR3 reads CASSSTGAGQPQHF. CDR3 nucleotides: TGTGCCAGCAGTTCTACAGGGGCCGGGCAGCCCCAGCATTTT.